Described below is a single T cell receptor (beta chain) sequence and its context. Losses at the gene ends were 5 bases for V and 6 bases for J; bases not matched to a gene: 12. This CDR3 is built from 15 residues. Germline CDR1 and CDR2: LNHDA and SQIVND (reference sequence). This sample was taken from a study of T cell changes during pregnancy in multiple sclerosis. The data were produced by immunoSEQ multiplex PCR, yet TCRdb's version contains in-frame clones alone and is incomplete. The table has 40,000 to 55,000 clones, 85% to 90% seen once. The sample in question was peripheral blood, obtained in the second trimester of pregnancy. This receptor was obtained from a female donor in good health, enrolled as a control in a pregnancy study. The V call is TRBV19, the J call TRBJ2-7; 8 nucleotides line up with TRBD1. CDR3 DNA: TGTGCCAGTAGTCCTGGGACAGGAAGTCTGCCCGAGCAGTACTTC. This codes for CASSPGTGSLPEQYF.